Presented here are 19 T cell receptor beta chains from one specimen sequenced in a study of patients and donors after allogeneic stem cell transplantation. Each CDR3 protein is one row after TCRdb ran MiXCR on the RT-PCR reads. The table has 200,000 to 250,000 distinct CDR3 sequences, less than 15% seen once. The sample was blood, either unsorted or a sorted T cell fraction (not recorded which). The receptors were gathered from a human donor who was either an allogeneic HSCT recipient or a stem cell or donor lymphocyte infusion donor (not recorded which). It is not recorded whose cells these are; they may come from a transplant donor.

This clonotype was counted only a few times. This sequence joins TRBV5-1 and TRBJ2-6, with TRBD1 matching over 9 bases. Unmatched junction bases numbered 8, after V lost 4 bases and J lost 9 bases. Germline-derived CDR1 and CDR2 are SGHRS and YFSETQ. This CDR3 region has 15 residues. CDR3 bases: TGCGCCAGCAGCGGACAGGGGAGGGTAGGCAACGTCCTGACTTTC. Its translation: CASSGQGRVGNVLTF.

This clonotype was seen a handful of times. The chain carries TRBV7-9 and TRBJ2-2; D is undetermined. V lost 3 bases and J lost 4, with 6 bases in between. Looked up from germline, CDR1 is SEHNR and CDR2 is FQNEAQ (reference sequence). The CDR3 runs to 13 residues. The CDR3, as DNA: TGTGCCAGCAGCTTTCCTGTCACCGGGGAGCTGTTTTTT. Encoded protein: CASSFPVTGELFF.

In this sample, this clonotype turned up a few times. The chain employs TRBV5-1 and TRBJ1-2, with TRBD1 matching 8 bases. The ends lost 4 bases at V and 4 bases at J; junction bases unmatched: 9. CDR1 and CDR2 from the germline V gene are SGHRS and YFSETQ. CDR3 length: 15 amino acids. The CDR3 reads CASSTEDRAGYGYTF. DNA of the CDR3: TGCGCCAGCAGCACCGAGGACAGGGCGGGCTATGGCTACACCTTC. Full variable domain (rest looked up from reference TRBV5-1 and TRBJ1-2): KAGVTQTPRYLIKTRGQQVTLSCSPISGHRSVSWYQQTPGQGLQFLFEYFSETQRNKGNFPGRFSGRQFSNSRSEMNVSTLELGDSALYLCASSTEDRAGYGYTFGSGTRLTVV.

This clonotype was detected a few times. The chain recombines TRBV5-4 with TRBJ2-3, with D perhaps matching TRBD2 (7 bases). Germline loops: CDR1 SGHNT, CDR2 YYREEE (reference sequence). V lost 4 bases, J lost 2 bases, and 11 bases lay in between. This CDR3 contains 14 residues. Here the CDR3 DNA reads TGTGCCAGCAGCCGGGGGGCCTCCACAGATACGCAGTATTTT. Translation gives CASSRGASTDTQYF.

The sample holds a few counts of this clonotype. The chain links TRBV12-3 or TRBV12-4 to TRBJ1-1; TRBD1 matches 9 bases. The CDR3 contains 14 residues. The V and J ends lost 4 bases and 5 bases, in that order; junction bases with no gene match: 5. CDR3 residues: CASSSTGGETEAFF. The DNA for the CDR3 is TGTGCCAGCAGTTCAACAGGGGGCGAGACTGAAGCTTTCTTT.

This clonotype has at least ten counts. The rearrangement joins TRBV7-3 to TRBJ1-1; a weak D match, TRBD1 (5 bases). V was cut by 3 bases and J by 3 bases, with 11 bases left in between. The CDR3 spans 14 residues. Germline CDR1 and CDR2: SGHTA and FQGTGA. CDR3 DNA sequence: TGTGCCAGCAGCTTCCAGGGTAGGCACACTGAAGCTTTCTTT. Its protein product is CASSFQGRHTEAFF.

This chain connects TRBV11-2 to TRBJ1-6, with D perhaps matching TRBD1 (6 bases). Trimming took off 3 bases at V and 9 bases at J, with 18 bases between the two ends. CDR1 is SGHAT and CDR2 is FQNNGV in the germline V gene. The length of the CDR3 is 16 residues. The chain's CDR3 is CASSFTTGFTSSPLHF. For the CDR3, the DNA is TGTGCCAGCAGCTTCACCACAGGGTTTACGAGTTCACCCCTCCACTTT.

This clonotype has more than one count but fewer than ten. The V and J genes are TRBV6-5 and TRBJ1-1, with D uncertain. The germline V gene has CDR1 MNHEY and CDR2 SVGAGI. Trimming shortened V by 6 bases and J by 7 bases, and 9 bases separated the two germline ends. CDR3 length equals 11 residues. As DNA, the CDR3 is TGTGCCAGCAGCGAGGGTGGTGAAGCTTTCTTT. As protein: CASSEGGEAFF.

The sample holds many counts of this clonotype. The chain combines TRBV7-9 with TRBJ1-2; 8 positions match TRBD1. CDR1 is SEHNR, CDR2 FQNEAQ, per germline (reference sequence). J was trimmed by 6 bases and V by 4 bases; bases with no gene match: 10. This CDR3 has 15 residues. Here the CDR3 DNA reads TGTGCCAGCAGCTCCAGACAGGGGAGAGTGGATGGCTACACCTTC. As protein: CASSSRQGRVDGYTF.

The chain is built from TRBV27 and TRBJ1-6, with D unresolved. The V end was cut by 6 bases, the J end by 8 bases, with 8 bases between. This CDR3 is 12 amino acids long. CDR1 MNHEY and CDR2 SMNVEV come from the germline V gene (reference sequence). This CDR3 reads CASRSDYSPLHF. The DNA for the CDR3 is TGTGCCAGCAGGTCAGATTATTCACCCCTCCACTTT.

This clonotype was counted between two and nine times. CDR3 DNA: TGTGCCAGCAGCTTGGCACAGGAGGGCGGCTACACCTTC. Amino acid sequence: CASSLAQEGGYTF. The J gene is TRBJ1-2, the V gene TRBV5-6; tentative D call: TRBD1 (5 bases). The CDR3 has 13 amino acids. Germline CDR1 is SGHDT and CDR2 is YYEEEE. Trimming cost V 0 bases and J 8 bases, with 11 bases left between them.

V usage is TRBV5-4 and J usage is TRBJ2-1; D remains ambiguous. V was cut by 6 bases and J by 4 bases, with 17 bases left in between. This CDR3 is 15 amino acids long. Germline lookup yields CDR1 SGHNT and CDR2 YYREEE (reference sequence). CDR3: CASNRRVGNYNEQFF. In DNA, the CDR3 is TGTGCCAGCAACCGTCGGGTTGGTAATTACAATGAGCAGTTCTTC.

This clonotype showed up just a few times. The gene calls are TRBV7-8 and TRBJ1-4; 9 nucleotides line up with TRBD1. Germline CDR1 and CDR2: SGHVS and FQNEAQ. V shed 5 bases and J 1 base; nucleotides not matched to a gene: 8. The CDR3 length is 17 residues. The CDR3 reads CASSPRTGGGTNEKLFF. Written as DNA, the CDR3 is TGTGCCAGCAGCCCACGAACAGGGGGCGGAACTAATGAAAAACTGTTTTTT.

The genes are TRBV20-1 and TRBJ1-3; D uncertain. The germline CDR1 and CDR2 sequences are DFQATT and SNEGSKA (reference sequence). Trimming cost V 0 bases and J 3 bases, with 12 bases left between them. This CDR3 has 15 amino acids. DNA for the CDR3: TGCAGTGCTAGAGATCGACAAGTGCTTGGAAACACCATATATTTT. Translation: CSARDRQVLGNTIYF.

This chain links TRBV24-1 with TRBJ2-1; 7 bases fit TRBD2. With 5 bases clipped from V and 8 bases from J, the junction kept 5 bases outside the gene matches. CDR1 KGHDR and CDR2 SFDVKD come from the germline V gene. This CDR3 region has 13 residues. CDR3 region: CATSAPGRHEQFF. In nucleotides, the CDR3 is TGTGCCACCAGTGCGCCCGGGAGGCATGAGCAGTTCTTC.

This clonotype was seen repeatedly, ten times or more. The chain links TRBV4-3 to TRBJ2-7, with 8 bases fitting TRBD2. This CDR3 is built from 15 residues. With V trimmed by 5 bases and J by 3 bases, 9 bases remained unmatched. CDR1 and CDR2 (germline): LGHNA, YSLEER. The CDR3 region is CASSVRSGGLYEQYF. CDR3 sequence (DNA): TGCGCCAGCAGCGTTCGAAGCGGGGGCCTCTACGAGCAGTACTTC.

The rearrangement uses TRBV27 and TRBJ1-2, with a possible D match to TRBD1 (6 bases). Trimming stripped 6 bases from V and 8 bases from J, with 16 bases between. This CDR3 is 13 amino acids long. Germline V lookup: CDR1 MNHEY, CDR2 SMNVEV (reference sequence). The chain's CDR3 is CASSRGGSWGYTF. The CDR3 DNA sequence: TGTGCCAGCAGCCGAGGGGGGTCTTGGGGCTACACCTTC.

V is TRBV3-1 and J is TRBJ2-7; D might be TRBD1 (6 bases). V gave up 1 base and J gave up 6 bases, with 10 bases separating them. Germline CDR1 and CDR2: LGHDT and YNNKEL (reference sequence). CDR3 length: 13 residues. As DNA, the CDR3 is TGTGCCAGCAGCCAAGCCAGGGGCGGCGAGCAGTACTTC. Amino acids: CASSQARGGEQYF.

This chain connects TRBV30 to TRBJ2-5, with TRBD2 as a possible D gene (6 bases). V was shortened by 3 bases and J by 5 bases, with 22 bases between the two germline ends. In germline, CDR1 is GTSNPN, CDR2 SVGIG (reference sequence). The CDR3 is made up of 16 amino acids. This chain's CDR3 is CAWSRGLSGVGETQYF. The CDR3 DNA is TGTGCCTGGAGCCGCGGGTTGTCGGGAGTAGGGGAGACCCAGTACTTC.